A single sample is the source of the 23 T cell receptor beta chains below, sequenced in a study of blood T cell repertoires in COVID-19. The assay was immunoSEQ multiplex PCR, and TCRdb's table has in-frame clones only and misses some. This sample has just under 350,000 clones, with 88% found just once. Input material: peripheral blood. All receptors derive from an older woman with COVID-19, enrolled during active disease.

The V and J genes are TRBV7-2 and TRBJ1-2, with no clear D. Germline assignment: CDR1 SGHTA and CDR2 FQGNSA. The ends were cut back, 1 base at V and 4 bases at J, with 13 bases in the middle. The CDR3 is made up of 15 amino acids. This CDR3 reads CASSLVVGGPYGYTF. CDR3 DNA: TGTGCCAGCAGCTTAGTGGTAGGAGGGCCCTATGGCTACACCTTC.

The V gene is TRBV11-2, the J gene TRBJ1-2, with 7 bases aligning to TRBD1. Losses at the gene ends were 6 bases for V and 4 bases for J; bases not matched to a gene: 8. The CDR3 sequence is 14 residues long. The germline CDR1 and CDR2 sequences are SGHAT and FQNNGV. Here the CDR3 DNA reads TGTGCCAGCAGGGGTGCGGGACAGAGCTATGGCTACACCTTC. Its translation: CASRGAGQSYGYTF.

The chain employs TRBV2 and TRBJ2-5; the match to TRBD1 covers 9 bases. Trimming cost V 7 bases and J 5 bases; bases outside gene matches: 11. CDR1 is SNHLY, CDR2 FYNNEI, per germline. The CDR3 sequence is 15 residues long. DNA of the CDR3: TGTGCCAGCATTCAAGGGGAGACAGGGGGGGAGACCCAGTACTTC. Protein product: CASIQGETGGETQYF.

This clone was picked up one time. The V and J genes are TRBV4-1 and TRBJ2-3, with D tentatively TRBD2 (6 bases). In germline, CDR1 is MGHRA, CDR2 YSYEKL. Between the trimmed V and J ends, which lost 4 bases and 0 bases, there was a span of 11 bases. This CDR3 is built from 15 residues. CDR3 loop: CASSLRLVSTDTQYF. For the CDR3, the DNA is TGCGCCAGCAGCCTTCGACTAGTAAGCACAGATACGCAGTATTTT.

This clone was found once. The V call is TRBV3-1 (or the pseudogene TRBV3-2), the J call TRBJ1-3; D is uncertain. This CDR3 region has 16 residues. The germline V and J ends were trimmed by 4 bases and 0 bases, with 13 bases remaining between them. CDR1 and CDR2 (germline): LGHDT, YNNKEL (reference sequence). The CDR3 DNA follows: TGTGCCAGCAGCCTTCGGGGAGGGCTCTCTGGAAACACCATATATTTT. Encoded protein: CASSLRGGLSGNTIYF.

This clone was seen a single time. The V gene is TRBV2, the J gene TRBJ2-3, with D tentatively TRBD2 (7 bases). Trimming removed 1 base from V and 5 bases from J, with 13 bases in between. Germline CDR1 reads SNHLY; CDR2 reads FYNNEI. This CDR3 comprises 15 residues. The CDR3 coding sequence is TGTGCCAGCAGTGAAGGGGGGGGGCCTAAAGATACGCAGTATTTT. Translating gives CASSEGGGPKDTQYF.

CDR3 loop: CASGPFRTDLNTEAFF. Written as DNA, the CDR3 is TGCGCCAGCGGGCCTTTTCGGACAGATCTGAACACTGAAGCTTTCTTT. The chain carries TRBV5-1 and TRBJ1-1, with D possibly being TRBD1 (6 bases). The germline V and J ends were trimmed by 7 bases and 0 bases, with 19 bases remaining between them. Germline V lookup: CDR1 SGHRS, CDR2 YFSETQ. This CDR3 has 16 residues.

The V call is TRBV6-6, the J call TRBJ2-3, with 15 bases lining up with TRBD2. V lost 5 bases and J lost 5; bases outside the gene matches: 11. The CDR3 is 18 amino acids. Per the germline V gene, CDR1 is MNHNY and CDR2 is SVGAGI (reference sequence). The CDR3: CASSRTSGGAEVGDTQYF. CDR3 nucleotide sequence: TGTGCCAGCAGTCGGACTAGCGGGGGGGCCGAAGTAGGAGATACGCAGTATTTT.

This chain joins TRBV19 and TRBJ2-3, with 10 bases that match TRBD1. CDR3 length equals 15 residues. Germline V gene lookup returns CDR1 LNHDA and CDR2 SQIVND (reference sequence). V lost 10 bases, J lost 5 bases, and 12 bases stayed unmatched. CDR3 nucleotides: TGTGCCACCCGAGGCCGGGACAGGGGCGGAGATACGCAGTATTTT. It is translated as CATRGRDRGGDTQYF.

The chain combines TRBV27 with TRBJ2-1; 13 bases align to TRBD2. Looked up from germline, CDR1 is MNHEY and CDR2 is SMNVEV (reference sequence). The CDR3 sequence is 16 residues long. J was trimmed by 7 bases and V by 4 bases; bases with no gene match: 7. The CDR3, as DNA: TGTGCCAGCAGTTCCCCTACTAGCGGGGGGGCGAATGAGCAGTTCTTC. Translation gives CASSSPTSGGANEQFF.

The chain carries TRBV18 and TRBJ2-1; TRBD1 matches at 7 bases. Looked up from germline, CDR1 is KGHSH and CDR2 is LQKENI. The V and J ends lost 4 bases and 4 bases, in that order; junction bases with no gene match: 7. The CDR3 is 15 residues long. The CDR3 DNA reads as TGTGCCAGCTCACTCGGGACAGATCCTTACAATGAGCAGTTCTTC. This encodes CASSLGTDPYNEQFF.

The chain uses TRBV7-8 and TRBJ1-4; a weak D match, TRBD1 (6 bases). Trimming took 2 bases from V and 2 from J, leaving 21 bases between them. Germline-derived CDR1 and CDR2 are SGHVS and FQNEAQ. This CDR3 contains 19 residues. CDR3 DNA: TGTGCCAGCAGCTTAATGGGGGGGGCTCGGGGAAGTACTAATGAAAAACTGTTTTTT. It yields the protein CASSLMGGARGSTNEKLFF.

V is TRBV18 and J is TRBJ1-1; TRBD1 matches at 10 bases. Per germline, CDR1 KGHSH and CDR2 LQKENI. Trimming at V came to 6 bases and at J to 3 bases, leaving 4 bases not matched to a gene. The length of the CDR3 is 14 residues. CDR3 DNA sequence: TGTGCCAGCTCGGGACAGGGGTCACACACTGAAGCTTTCTTT. Its protein is CASSGQGSHTEAFF.

V is TRBV24-1 and J is TRBJ1-2, with D unresolved. Germline V gene sequence: CDR1 KGHDR, CDR2 SFDVKD. The CDR3 length is 13 residues. V was clipped by 3 bases and J by 8 bases, with 12 bases between them. The CDR3 DNA is TGTGCCACCAGTGATGAGGGAGCGAAAGGCTACACCTTC. It codes for CATSDEGAKGYTF.

This chain joins TRBV27 and TRBJ2-5; D gene ambiguous. The CDR3 runs 12 residues. Germline V gene data show CDR1 as MNHEY and CDR2 as SMNVEV (reference sequence). V was clipped by 5 bases and J by 5 bases, with 9 bases between them. CDR3 nucleotides: TGTGCCAGCAGTGCCCTCGGGGAGACCCAGTACTTC. Its protein product is CASSALGETQYF.

This clone has just one count. The CDR3 DNA reads TGTGCCTCGAAGGGGCATAGCTCCCTCCTTGATTCACCCCTCCACTTT. Translation gives CASKGHSSLLDSPLHF. This chain uses TRBV10-3 with TRBJ1-6; D possibly corresponds to TRBD1 (5 bases). V was cut by 11 bases and J by 8 bases, with 25 bases left in between. The CDR3 runs 16 residues. Germline CDR1 is ENHRY and CDR2 is SYGVKD.

This sequence joins TRBV5-1 and TRBJ1-2; perhaps TRBD1 as D (5 bases). Trimming took 5 bases from V and 0 from J, leaving 11 bases between them. Looked up from germline, CDR1 is SGHRS and CDR2 is YFSETQ. The length of the CDR3 is 14 residues. The CDR3 sequence: CASSLPTANYGYTF. The CDR3 bases are TGCGCCAGCAGTCTCCCGACAGCTAACTATGGCTACACCTTC. The whole variable domain, filled in from reference TRBV5-1 and TRBJ1-2, reads KAGVTQTPRYLIKTRGQQVTLSCSPISGHRSVSWYQQTPGQGLQFLFEYFSETQRNKGNFPGRFSGRQFSNSRSEMNVSTLELGDSALYLCASSLPTANYGYTFGSGTRLTVV.

This clone has a handful of counts. CDR3 sequence: CATSDLHRQGRRGSYEQYF. In nucleotides, the CDR3 is TGTGCCACCAGTGATTTGCACAGGCAGGGCAGGAGGGGCTCCTACGAGCAGTACTTC. The rearrangement uses TRBV24-1 and TRBJ2-7; D may be TRBD2 (6 bases). The germline V gene has CDR1 KGHDR and CDR2 SFDVKD. V was shortened by 0 bases and J by 0 bases, with 20 bases between the two germline ends. CDR3 length: 19 residues.

The chain employs TRBV7-2 and TRBJ2-1, with 7 bases lining up with TRBD2. In germline, CDR1 is SGHTA, CDR2 FQGNSA. V lost 7 bases to trimming and J lost 6 bases; unmatched junction nucleotides: 6. This CDR3 has 13 residues. CDR3 protein: CASNGGGTNEQFF. The CDR3 coding sequence is TGTGCCAGCAACGGCGGGGGAACCAATGAGCAGTTCTTC.

This chain links TRBV19 with TRBJ2-6; 10 positions match TRBD1. The CDR3 contains 18 residues. V dropped 7 bases and J dropped 2; count of bases not matched to a gene: 11. Germline CDR1 LNHDA, CDR2 SQIVND (reference sequence). The CDR3: CASTPGTGVIAGANVLTF. As DNA, the CDR3 is TGTGCCAGTACCCCCGGGACAGGGGTGATTGCTGGGGCCAACGTCCTGACTTTC.

The chain carries TRBV5-1 and TRBJ2-7; 9 bases match TRBD1. Germline V gives CDR1 SGHRS, CDR2 YFSETQ. CDR3 length equals 15 residues. V lost 0 bases to trimming and J lost 4 bases; unmatched junction nucleotides: 5. The CDR3 here is CASSLGTGAPYEQYF. The DNA for the CDR3 is TGCGCCAGCAGCTTGGGGACAGGGGCCCCTTACGAGCAGTACTTC.

The chain joins TRBV2 to TRBJ2-5; 8 bases match TRBD1. The germline V gene has CDR1 SNHLY and CDR2 FYNNEI. Losses at the gene ends were 5 bases for V and 4 bases for J; bases not matched to a gene: 6. The CDR3 is 14 amino acids. CDR3 coding DNA: TGTGCCAGCAGTTCTCAACAGGGGGGAGAGACCCAGTACTTC. This sequence encodes CASSSQQGGETQYF. Using reference TRBV2 and TRBJ2-5 for the parts outside the CDR3, the full variable domain is EPEVTQTPSHQVTQMGQEVILRCVPISNHLYFYWYRQILGQKVEFLVSFYNNEISEKSEIFDDQFSVERPDGSNFTLKIRSTKLEDSAMYFCASSSQQGGETQYFGPGTRLLVL.

The chain employs TRBV27 and TRBJ2-7; 8 bases map to TRBD1. The CDR3 consists of 15 residues. Germline CDR1 reads MNHEY; CDR2 reads SMNVEV (reference sequence). V lost 6 bases and J lost 3; bases outside the gene matches: 10. CDR3 protein: CASSPQGALNYEQYF. As DNA, the CDR3 is TGTGCCAGCAGCCCTCAGGGGGCCCTAAACTACGAGCAGTACTTC.